Presented here are 20 T cell receptor beta chains from one specimen sequenced in a study of blood T cell repertoires in COVID-19. This table comes from immunoSEQ multiplex PCR, and its TCRdb copy is limited to in-frame clones, with some not included. The sample includes 430,000 or so clones, more than 70% of them seen just once. The sample comprised PBMCs or T cells enriched from blood (not recorded which). These receptors were obtained from a woman younger than 30 who had been exposed to COVID-19.

This chain connects TRBV28 to TRBJ2-1; 11 nucleotides agree with TRBD2. The junction had 17 bases not matched to a gene; V was cut back by 8 bases and J by 8 bases. This CDR3 has 17 amino acids. Germline values: CDR1 MDHEN, CDR2 SYDVKM. The CDR3 region is CASRLFSGGASRDEQFF. The CDR3 DNA is TGTGCCAGCCGCTTGTTTAGCGGGGGGGCAAGTCGCGATGAGCAGTTCTTC.

The chain recombines TRBV6-1 with TRBJ1-3; D is unclear. Germline V lookup: CDR1 MNHNS, CDR2 SASEGT. The CDR3 is made up of 17 amino acids. V was trimmed by 3 bases and J by 0 bases, leaving 15 bases between them. CDR3 nucleotide sequence: TGTGCCAGCAGTGAGTGGCCGGGGTCGAGCTCTGGAAACACCATATATTTT. Translation gives CASSEWPGSSSGNTIYF.

The J gene is TRBJ2-5, the V gene TRBV5-1; TRBD2 is a possible D gene (6 bases). Trimming stripped 4 bases from V and 5 bases from J, with 15 bases between. CDR3 length equals 14 residues. Germline loops: CDR1 SGHRS, CDR2 YFSETQ. The CDR3 protein is CASSPDRERETQYF. Here the CDR3 DNA reads TGCGCCAGCAGCCCGGATCGGGAGAGGGAGACCCAGTACTTC.

V and J are TRBV6-5 and TRBJ1-5; a possible D gene is TRBD1 (6 bases). The germline CDR1 and CDR2 sequences are MNHEY and SVGAGI. Trimming left V 10 bases short and J 2 bases short, with 18 bases between. The CDR3 is made up of 15 amino acids. The CDR3 reads CATGATGIGNQPQHF. The CDR3 DNA follows: TGTGCCACCGGGGCCACAGGGATAGGCAATCAGCCCCAGCATTTT.

The chain has TRBV5-1 and TRBJ2-7; D might be TRBD1 (6 bases). The ends were cut back, 4 bases at V and 2 bases at J, with 13 bases in the middle. Germline lookup yields CDR1 SGHRS and CDR2 YFSETQ. The CDR3 covers 14 residues. CDR3 DNA: TGCGCCAGCAGCCCGAGGACAGCTACCTACGAGCAGTACTTC. Encoded protein: CASSPRTATYEQYF.

The chain's CDR3 is CASSIAGGTRKTNEQFF. In DNA form, the CDR3 reads TGTGCCAGCAGTATCGCGGGCGGGACTAGGAAAACCAATGAGCAGTTCTTC. The rearrangement uses TRBV28 and TRBJ2-1; TRBD2 agrees at 8 bases. CDR3 size: 17 residues. With V trimmed by 5 bases and J by 6 bases, 15 bases remained unmatched. Germline CDR1 and CDR2: MDHEN and SYDVKM.

This chain links TRBV28 with TRBJ1-1, with a possible D match to TRBD1 (6 bases). The CDR3 has 15 residues. Looked up from germline, CDR1 is MDHEN and CDR2 is SYDVKM. V was pared by 0 bases and J by 4 bases, with 12 bases between. The CDR3 sequence is CASSLWVGASTEAFF. The CDR3 DNA reads as TGTGCCAGCAGTTTATGGGTGGGGGCAAGCACTGAAGCTTTCTTT.

The rearrangement joins TRBV30 to TRBJ1-5; D is unclear. Trimming took 0 bases from V and 1 from J, leaving 4 bases between them. The CDR3 spans 13 residues. Germline assignment: CDR1 GTSNPN and CDR2 SVGIG (reference sequence). The CDR3 region has the DNA TGTGCCTGGAGTGTACAAAGCAATCAGCCCCAGCATTTT. Amino acid sequence: CAWSVQSNQPQHF.

The chain links TRBV6-1 to TRBJ1-6; the D is unclear. The V end lost 1 base, the J end lost 7 bases, and 20 bases lay between the germline ends. Germline CDR1 is MNHNS and CDR2 is SASEGT. The CDR3 extends over 18 amino acids. CDR3 nucleotides: TGTGCCAGCAGTGAAGGCCCGGTTTCCGCGGGTTGGAATTCACCCCTCCACTTT. Translating it yields CASSEGPVSAGWNSPLHF.

V and J are TRBV7-8 and TRBJ1-1, with D perhaps matching TRBD1 (5 bases). CDR1 is SGHVS and CDR2 is FQNEAQ in the germline V gene. The CDR3 has 15 amino acids. V lost 1 base, J lost 1 base, and 10 bases lay in between. This CDR3 is CASSLGRGQNTEAFF. The DNA of the CDR3 is TGTGCCAGCAGCTTAGGTAGGGGCCAGAACACTGAAGCTTTCTTT.

This chain joins TRBV19 and TRBJ2-7, with 9 bases lining up with TRBD2. The germline gives CDR1 LNHDA, CDR2 SQIVND (reference sequence). CDR3 length equals 15 residues. J was trimmed by 5 bases and V by 2 bases; bases with no gene match: 7. The CDR3 coding sequence is TGTGCCAGTAGTATAAGTAGCGGGAGACTCGACGAGCAGTACTTC. It yields the protein CASSISSGRLDEQYF.

The chain links TRBV9 to TRBJ2-3; 12 bases are shared with TRBD2. Trimming cost V 3 bases and J 1 base; bases outside gene matches: 3. In germline, CDR1 is SGDLS, CDR2 YYNGEE. The CDR3 covers 16 residues. The CDR3 nucleotides read TGTGCCAGCAGCGCCGGGACTAGCGGGCGCACAGATACGCAGTATTTT. It is translated as CASSAGTSGRTDTQYF.

V usage is TRBV6-5 and J usage is TRBJ2-7; a possible D gene is TRBD1 (6 bases). The CDR3 covers 14 residues. The V gene's germline CDR1 is MNHEY and CDR2 SVGAGI. Trimming cost V 7 bases and J 4 bases, with 17 bases left between them. The CDR3 nucleotides read TGTGCCAGCATCCAGGGGATGAGGACTTACGAGCAGTACTTC. Protein sequence: CASIQGMRTYEQYF.

This sequence joins TRBV12-5 and TRBJ1-2, with 8 bases aligning to TRBD1. CDR3 length: 16 residues. Germline CDR1 reads LGHNT; CDR2 reads FRNRAP. Germline trimming cut 4 bases from V and 4 bases from J; bases unmatched to any gene: 11. The CDR3 bases are TGTGCTAGTGGTTCTAGTAGTGGGACAGGCGTCTATGGCTACACCTTC. Protein product: CASGSSSGTGVYGYTF.

The rearrangement links TRBV28 to TRBJ2-1; a weak D match, TRBD1 (7 bases). This CDR3 is built from 16 residues. Germline assignment: CDR1 MDHEN and CDR2 SYDVKM. The germline V and J ends were trimmed by 8 bases and 4 bases, with 21 bases remaining between them. CDR3 protein: CASGERAGGLYNEQFF. In nucleotides, the CDR3 is TGTGCCAGCGGGGAACGCGCAGGGGGACTTTACAATGAGCAGTTCTTC.

This chain joins TRBV27 and TRBJ2-1; 8 positions match TRBD2. V was pared by 7 bases and J by 6 bases, with 11 bases of the junction left unmatched. The CDR3 consists of 15 residues. Germline CDR1 is MNHEY and CDR2 is SMNVEV (reference sequence). CDR3 nucleotides: TGTGCCAGCACCCGGGATAGCGGGAATGGCAATGAGCAGTTCTTC. Protein product: CASTRDSGNGNEQFF.

This clone has a single count. The rearrangement joins TRBV6-4 to TRBJ2-3; 13 bases are a match to TRBD2. Germline CDR1 and CDR2: MRHNA and SNTAGT. Unmatched junction bases numbered 4, after V lost 5 bases and J lost 2 bases. The CDR3 loop spans 16 amino acids. In nucleotides, the CDR3 is TGTGCCAGCAGTAGGACTAGCGGGAGCTTCACAGATACGCAGTATTTT. Residues: CASSRTSGSFTDTQYF.

This chain uses TRBV12-3 or TRBV12-4 with TRBJ2-7; no clear D. Trimming removed 6 bases at V and 3 bases at J, with 9 bases between. The CDR3 runs to 12 residues. The CDR3 protein is CASSLYSYEQYF. The CDR3 nucleotides read TGTGCCAGCAGCTTATACAGCTACGAGCAGTACTTC.

This chain uses TRBV27 with TRBJ1-5; perhaps TRBD1 as D (5 bases). The germline gives CDR1 MNHEY, CDR2 SMNVEV (reference sequence). CDR3 length equals 15 residues. V gave up 2 bases and J gave up 0 bases, with 8 bases separating them. The chain's CDR3 is CASSLGAYSNQPQHF. DNA of the CDR3: TGTGCCAGCAGTTTAGGGGCCTATAGCAATCAGCCCCAGCATTTT.

Comment on this clone: The sample has other DNA sequences that encode this CDR3 too. The rearrangement uses TRBV28 and TRBJ1-1; no clear D gene. Germline V gene sequence: CDR1 MDHEN, CDR2 SYDVKM. Trimming removed 7 bases from V and 1 base from J, with 4 bases in between. The CDR3 loop spans 11 amino acids. Written as DNA, the CDR3 is TGTGCCAGCACAGGGAACACTGAAGCTTTCTTT. Its translation: CASTGNTEAFF.